The 17 T cell receptor beta chains reported below all come from one sample, sequenced in a study of cytomegalovirus exposure and HLA in healthy donors. Here immunoSEQ multiplex PCR was the method, and the copy in TCRdb shows in-frame clones only, minus some. The sample has tens of thousands of clones, 90% to 97% seen once. Sequencing used PBMCs. The source of these receptors is a woman aged 18-29 years in good health and CMV-seronegative.

The V gene is TRBV11-2, the J gene TRBJ1-1, with no clear D. CDR3 length equals 14 residues. Trimming removed 0 bases at V and 1 base at J, with 6 bases between. Germline lookup yields CDR1 SGHAT and CDR2 FQNNGV. CDR3 DNA: TGTGCCAGCAGCTTAGACCCCGGGAACACTGAAGCTTTCTTT. This sequence encodes CASSLDPGNTEAFF.

The chain links TRBV5-4 to TRBJ1-1; D ambiguous. V was shortened by 2 bases and J by 0 bases, with 14 bases between the two germline ends. The CDR3 is 16 residues long. Germline lookup yields CDR1 SGHNT and CDR2 YYREEE (reference sequence). CDR3 nucleotides: TGTGCCAGCAGCTTTGGTGGTACCGCTATGAACACTGAAGCTTTCTTT. As protein: CASSFGGTAMNTEAFF.

The chain uses TRBV18 and TRBJ2-7, with a tentative D call TRBD1 (5 bases). This CDR3 has 13 amino acids. In germline, CDR1 is KGHSH, CDR2 LQKENI. The V gene lost 8 bases and the J gene lost 0 bases, with 11 bases spanning the gap. The CDR3 loop is CASKQENSYEQYF. The CDR3 bases are TGTGCCAGCAAACAGGAGAACTCCTACGAGCAGTACTTC.

The CDR3 coding sequence is TGCGCCAGCAGCCCCACAGGCCGGTCAGGGGAGCAGTACTTC. This gives the protein CASSPTGRSGEQYF. The V gene is TRBV5-1, the J gene TRBJ2-7; possible D gene TRBD1, 5 bases. This CDR3 comprises 14 residues. CDR1 is SGHRS, CDR2 YFSETQ, per germline. V lost 4 bases, J lost 7 bases, and 18 bases lay in between. Full variable domain (rest looked up from reference TRBV5-1 and TRBJ2-7): KAGVTQTPRYLIKTRGQQVTLSCSPISGHRSVSWYQQTPGQGLQFLFEYFSETQRNKGNFPGRFSGRQFSNSRSEMNVSTLELGDSALYLCASSPTGRSGEQYFGPGTRLTVT.

The chain joins TRBV9 to TRBJ2-4, with unresolved D. Germline V CDR1 and CDR2: SGDLS, YYNGEE. CDR3 length: 15 residues. V gave up 0 bases and J gave up 2 bases, with 9 bases separating them. The CDR3 DNA follows: TGTGCCAGCAGCGTAGGCGTGGAGTCCAAAAACATTCAGTACTTC. It yields the protein CASSVGVESKNIQYF.

The sample holds one count of this clone. V usage is TRBV23-1 and J usage is TRBJ1-2; TRBD1 agrees at 7 bases. Being an ORF, TRBV23-1 has a function that is uncertain. CDR3 length equals 13 residues. With 4 bases clipped from V and 4 bases from J, the junction kept 3 bases outside the gene matches. The CDR3 region is CASSPRDSYGYTF. The DNA of the CDR3 is TGCGCCAGCAGTCCCCGGGACAGCTATGGCTACACCTTC.

V is TRBV6-1 and J is TRBJ1-3; unclear D gene. V lost 1 base and J lost 0, with 10 bases in between. CDR1 and CDR2 from the germline V gene are MNHNS and SASEGT. The CDR3 contains 16 residues. CDR3 amino acids: CASSEGYGFSGNTIYF. CDR3 coding DNA: TGTGCCAGCAGTGAAGGCTACGGGTTCTCTGGAAACACCATATATTTT.

In its sample, this clone was seen once. The rearrangement uses TRBV6-5 and TRBJ2-7; TRBD2 matches 7 bases. Per the germline V gene, CDR1 is MNHEY and CDR2 is SVGAGI. There are 13 residues in the CDR3. Trimming cost V 6 bases and J 3 bases; bases outside gene matches: 5. The CDR3 nucleotides read TGTGCCAGCAGAGACACGGGAGGCTACGAGCAGTACTTC. Translated: CASRDTGGYEQYF.

The chain recombines TRBV28 with TRBJ1-5, with a tentative D call TRBD1 (6 bases). Looked up from germline, CDR1 is MDHEN and CDR2 is SYDVKM. V lost 7 bases to trimming and J lost 0 bases, with 10 bases between them. The CDR3 runs to 14 residues. CDR3 coding DNA: TGTGCCAGCAACTGGGGGCCTAGCAATCAGCCCCAGCATTTT. Translating it yields CASNWGPSNQPQHF.

This chain joins TRBV9 and TRBJ1-4; 7 bases fit TRBD1. V gave up 4 bases and J gave up 5 bases; unmatched junction bases: 23. The CDR3 spans 20 residues. The germline V gene encodes CDR1 SGDLS and CDR2 YYNGEE. The CDR3 loop reads CASSHSRDPAPGQTNEKLFF. In DNA form, the CDR3 reads TGTGCCAGCAGCCACTCGCGAGATCCTGCCCCGGGACAGACAAATGAAAAACTGTTTTTT.

The genes are TRBV19 and TRBJ1-2; a weak D match, TRBD1 (6 bases). The CDR3 length is 11 residues. Germline CDR1 LNHDA, CDR2 SQIVND (reference sequence). Trimming took off 9 bases at V and 4 bases at J, with 9 bases between the two ends. This CDR3 is CASRGFYGYTF. The CDR3 nucleotides are TGTGCCAGCAGGGGTTTCTATGGCTACACCTTC.

V is TRBV4-2 and J is TRBJ2-7; tentative D call: TRBD1 (6 bases). The germline gives CDR1 LGHNA, CDR2 YNFKEQ. This CDR3 is built from 15 residues. Trimming took off 1 base at V and 0 bases at J, with 10 bases between the two ends. In DNA form, the CDR3 reads TGTGCCAGCAGCCAAGGAGCAGGGGCCTCCTACGAGCAGTACTTC. It translates to CASSQGAGASYEQYF.

A single count supports this clone. This chain connects TRBV15 to TRBJ2-2; D not certain. The CDR3 totals 14 residues. Trimming shortened V by 6 bases and J by 2 bases, and 10 bases separated the two germline ends. Germline V CDR1 and CDR2: LNHNV, YYDKDF (reference sequence). The CDR3 DNA reads TGTGCCACCAGTGGGCGCGCCAACACCGGGGAGCTGTTTTTT. It encodes CATSGRANTGELFF.

The chain uses TRBV6-5 and TRBJ2-7; tentative D call: TRBD2 (5 bases). Trimming left V 6 bases short and J 5 bases short, with 14 bases between. Germline-derived CDR1 and CDR2 are MNHEY and SVGAGI. The CDR3 sequence is 13 residues long. CDR3 nucleotides: TGTGCCAGCAGCCCCACCGCCGGGGACGAGCAGTACTTC. Residues: CASSPTAGDEQYF.

The chain has TRBV2 and TRBJ2-7; 12 positions agree with TRBD2. This CDR3 has 14 amino acids. Trimming removed 9 bases from V and 0 bases from J; junction bases left unmatched: 3. Germline values: CDR1 SNHLY, CDR2 FYNNEI. The CDR3, as DNA: TGTGCCAGGACGACTAGCGGGGGCTCCTACGAGCAGTACTTC. Residues: CARTTSGGSYEQYF.

The chain is built from TRBV7-9 and TRBJ1-1; weak D call: TRBD1 (6 bases). The V end lost 5 bases, the J end lost 5 bases, and 18 bases lay between the germline ends. Germline CDR1 is SEHNR and CDR2 is FQNEAQ (reference sequence). The CDR3 has 15 amino acids. The CDR3 bases are TGTGCCAGCAGCCAAGCGGGGGGCGGAGGGACTGAAGCTTTCTTT. Its translation: CASSQAGGGGTEAFF.

The V gene is TRBV11-2, the J gene TRBJ2-3; D is undetermined. The CDR3 sequence is 11 residues long. Trimming shortened V by 5 bases and J by 5 bases, and 5 bases separated the two germline ends. The germline V gene encodes CDR1 SGHAT and CDR2 FQNNGV. For the CDR3, the DNA is TGTGCCAGCAGCAACAGAGATACGCAGTATTTT. This gives the protein CASSNRDTQYF.